The 14 T cell receptor beta chains given below trace back to one sample, sequenced in a study of cytomegalovirus exposure and HLA in healthy donors. The primer mix had 60 Vbeta and 13 Jbeta primers. Assay used: immunoSEQ multiplex PCR; TCRdb lists only in-frame clones, some missing. The sample holds under 200,000 clones; roughly 80% are singletons and the top ten take roughly 1.6%. Sequenced: PBMCs. The receptors were gathered from a woman between 18 and 30 years old in good health and CMV-seronegative.

The CDR3 bases are TGCGCCAGCACGGGGGACTGGCCTGAAGCTTTCTTT. The encoded protein is CASTGDWPEAFF. The chain joins TRBV5-1 to TRBJ1-1; D is perhaps TRBD1 (5 bases). Germline V gene lookup returns CDR1 SGHRS and CDR2 YFSETQ. V lost 6 bases, J lost 6 bases, and 12 bases lay in between. This CDR3 is built from 12 residues.

The chain joins TRBV7-2 to TRBJ2-1, with 12 bases fitting TRBD2. With 7 bases clipped from V and 8 bases from J, the junction kept 6 bases outside the gene matches. Germline CDR1 is SGHTA and CDR2 is FQGNSA. There are 14 residues in the CDR3. DNA of the CDR3: TGTGCCAGCACCAGACTAGCGGGAGAGGATGAGCAGTTCTTC. It is translated as CASTRLAGEDEQFF.

The chain uses TRBV19 and TRBJ2-7, with 10 bases matching TRBD1. The V segment lost 5 bases and the J segment 5 bases; nucleotides outside the gene matches: 6. Looked up from germline, CDR1 is LNHDA and CDR2 is SQIVND (reference sequence). The CDR3 has 14 amino acids. The CDR3 nucleotides are TGTGCCAGTAGTTCCCATGGGACAGGGGACGAGCAGTACGTC. This sequence encodes CASSSHGTGDEQYV.

The chain combines TRBV27 with TRBJ2-7; TRBD2 agrees at 11 bases. Per germline, CDR1 MNHEY and CDR2 SMNVEV (reference sequence). The CDR3 consists of 15 residues. Trimming removed 7 bases from V and 4 bases from J; junction bases left unmatched: 9. The CDR3 coding sequence is TGTGCCAGCACCCACACGACTAGCGGGACTTACGAGCAGTACTTC. It encodes CASTHTTSGTYEQYF.

This chain links TRBV28 with TRBJ1-5, with TRBD1 as a possible D gene (5 bases). Between the trimmed V and J ends, which lost 5 bases and 8 bases, there was a span of 16 bases. The CDR3 spans 14 residues. Germline assignment: CDR1 MDHEN and CDR2 SYDVKM. The CDR3 DNA is TGTGCCAGCAGTCCCTCCGGTGGGGGGGAGCCCCAGCATTTT. It codes for CASSPSGGGEPQHF.

This chain links TRBV30 with TRBJ1-3; maybe TRBD1 (5 bases). Per germline, CDR1 GTSNPN and CDR2 SVGIG (reference sequence). V shed 5 bases and J shed 3 bases, with 17 bases lying between them. The CDR3 length is 15 residues. The CDR3 is CAWGLSEQDGNTIYF. CDR3 sequence (DNA): TGTGCCTGGGGGCTAAGTGAACAGGATGGAAACACCATATATTTT.

CDR3 loop: CASSLAGPRLGELFF. The DNA of the CDR3 is TGTGCCAGCAGCTTAGCGGGCCCCCGGCTGGGGGAGCTGTTTTTT. V and J are TRBV7-9 and TRBJ2-2, with D unresolved. Trimming removed 0 bases from V and 8 bases from J, with 13 bases in between. The CDR3 totals 15 residues. Looked up from germline, CDR1 is SEHNR and CDR2 is FQNEAQ (reference sequence).

The chain combines TRBV6-5 with TRBJ2-1; 8 bases agree with TRBD1. V was clipped by 4 bases and J by 7 bases; unmatched bases: 9. Germline V CDR1 and CDR2: MNHEY, SVGAGI. The CDR3 spans 15 residues. CDR3 sequence reads: CASSSDRALGNEQFF. The DNA for the CDR3 is TGTGCCAGCAGTTCGGACAGGGCGCTAGGTAATGAGCAGTTCTTC.

This clone has a handful of counts. The rearrangement links TRBV5-4 to TRBJ2-5, with 11 bases aligning to TRBD1. Losses at the gene ends were 3 bases for V and 4 bases for J; bases not matched to a gene: 2. In germline, CDR1 is SGHNT, CDR2 YYREEE (reference sequence). The CDR3 covers 14 residues. The CDR3 bases are TGTGCCAGCAGCTGGGACAGGGGGATAGAGACCCAGTACTTC. Protein product: CASSWDRGIETQYF.

The chain combines TRBV29-1 with TRBJ2-3; 8 bases fit TRBD2. Per germline, CDR1 SQVTM and CDR2 ANQGSEA. The CDR3 is 15 residues long. After removal of 7 bases from V and 6 bases from J, the junction contained 15 bases not matched to a gene. CDR3 sequence: CSGWLAGPSPDTQYF. The CDR3 nucleotides read TGCAGCGGGTGGCTAGCGGGTCCTAGTCCTGATACGCAGTATTTT.

This sequence joins TRBV14 and TRBJ1-4; D is ambiguous. The germline V gene encodes CDR1 SGHDN and CDR2 FVKESK. Trimming took off 1 base at V and 5 bases at J, with 8 bases between the two ends. This CDR3 region has 14 residues. The CDR3 nucleotides are TGTGCCAGCAGCCAAGGGAGGATAAATGAAAAACTGTTTTTT. It codes for CASSQGRINEKLFF.

A few counts support this clone. The genes are TRBV11-3 and TRBJ1-1; 10 bases line up with TRBD1. V was pared by 5 bases and J by 5 bases, with 8 bases of the junction left unmatched. CDR3 length: 15 amino acids. Germline V gene lookup returns CDR1 SGHNT and CDR2 YENEEA. CDR3 bases: TGTGCCAGCAGCGCCCGGACAGGGGGTGAAACTGAAGCTTTCTTT. Translating it yields CASSARTGGETEAFF.

V gene TRBV27 combines with J gene TRBJ2-6, with 10 bases that match TRBD2. This CDR3 region has 17 residues. J was trimmed by 1 base and V by 7 bases; bases with no gene match: 7. Germline V gene sequence: CDR1 MNHEY, CDR2 SMNVEV (reference sequence). The CDR3 DNA reads as TGTGCCAGCAAAGGACTAGCGGCATCTTCTGGGGCCAACGTCCTGACTTTC. Translation gives CASKGLAASSGANVLTF.

This clone was observed a handful of times. The J gene is TRBJ2-7, the V gene TRBV6-1, with a tentative D call TRBD1 (6 bases). The CDR3 runs 14 residues. Trimming pared 6 bases from V and 4 bases from J, leaving 16 bases between. The germline V gene has CDR1 MNHNS and CDR2 SASEGT. CDR3 sequence (DNA): TGTGCCAGCAGACTACCGGGACAAGGATACGAGCAGTACGTC. Translated, it gives CASRLPGQGYEQYV.